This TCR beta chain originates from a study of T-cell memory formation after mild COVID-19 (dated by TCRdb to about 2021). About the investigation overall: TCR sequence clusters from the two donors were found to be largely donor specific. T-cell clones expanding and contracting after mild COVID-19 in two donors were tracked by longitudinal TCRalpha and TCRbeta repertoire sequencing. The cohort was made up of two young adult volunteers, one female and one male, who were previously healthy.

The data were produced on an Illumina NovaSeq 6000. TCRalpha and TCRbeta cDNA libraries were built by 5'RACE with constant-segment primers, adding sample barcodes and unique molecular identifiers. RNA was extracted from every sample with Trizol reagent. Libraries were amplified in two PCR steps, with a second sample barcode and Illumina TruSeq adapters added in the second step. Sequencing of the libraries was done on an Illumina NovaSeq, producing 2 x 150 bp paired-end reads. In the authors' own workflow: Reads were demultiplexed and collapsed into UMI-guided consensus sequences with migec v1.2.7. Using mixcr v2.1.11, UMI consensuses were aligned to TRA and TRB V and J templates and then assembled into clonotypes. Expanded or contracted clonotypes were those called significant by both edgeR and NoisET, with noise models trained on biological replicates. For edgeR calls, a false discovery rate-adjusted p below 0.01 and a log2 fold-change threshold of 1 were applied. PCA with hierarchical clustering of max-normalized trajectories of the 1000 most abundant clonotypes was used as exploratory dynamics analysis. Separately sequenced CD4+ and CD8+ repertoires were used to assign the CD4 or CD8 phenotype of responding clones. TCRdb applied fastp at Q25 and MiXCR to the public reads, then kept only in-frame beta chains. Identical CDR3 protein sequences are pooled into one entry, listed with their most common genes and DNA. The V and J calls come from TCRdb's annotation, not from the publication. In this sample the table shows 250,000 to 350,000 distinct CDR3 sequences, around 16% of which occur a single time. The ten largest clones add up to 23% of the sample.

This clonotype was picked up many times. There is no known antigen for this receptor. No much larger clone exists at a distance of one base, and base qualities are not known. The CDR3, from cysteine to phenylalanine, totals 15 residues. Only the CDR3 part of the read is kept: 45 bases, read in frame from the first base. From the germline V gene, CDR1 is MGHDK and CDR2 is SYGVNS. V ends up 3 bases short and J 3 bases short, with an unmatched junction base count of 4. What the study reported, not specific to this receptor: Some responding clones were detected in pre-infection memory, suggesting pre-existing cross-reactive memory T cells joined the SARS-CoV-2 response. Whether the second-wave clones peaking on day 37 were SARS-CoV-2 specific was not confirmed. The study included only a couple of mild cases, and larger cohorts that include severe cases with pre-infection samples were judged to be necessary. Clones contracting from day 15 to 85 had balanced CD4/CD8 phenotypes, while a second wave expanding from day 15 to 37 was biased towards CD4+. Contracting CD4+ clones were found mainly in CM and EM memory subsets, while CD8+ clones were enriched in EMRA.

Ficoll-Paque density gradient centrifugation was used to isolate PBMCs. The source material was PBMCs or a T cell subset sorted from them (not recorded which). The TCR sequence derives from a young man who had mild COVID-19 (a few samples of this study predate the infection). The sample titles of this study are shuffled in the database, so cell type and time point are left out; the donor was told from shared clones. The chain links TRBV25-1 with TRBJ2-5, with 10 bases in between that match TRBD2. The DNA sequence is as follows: TGTGCCAGCAGTGACTCCAGCGGGGGGGAAGAGACCCAGTACTTC. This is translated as CASSDSSGGEETQYF.